These 14 T cell receptor beta chains came from one sample sequenced in a study of cytotoxic CD8 clonotypes in ibrutinib-treated CLL. Produced via immunoSEQ multiplex PCR; TCRdb's table is partial and in-frame only. The table lists approximately 120,000 clones, under 90% of them singletons. The source was PBMCs, collected after 24 months of ibrutinib treatment. Receptors were obtained from a human donor with chronic lymphocytic leukemia.

The chain has TRBV18 and TRBJ2-3; 12 bases line up with TRBD2. In germline, CDR1 is KGHSH, CDR2 LQKENI. The length of the CDR3 is 17 residues. Trimming at V came to 1 base and at J to 1 base, leaving 3 bases not matched to a gene. CDR3 in DNA: TGTGCCAGCTCACCACTGACTAGCGGGGGCGGCACAGATACGCAGTATTTT. The encoded protein is CASSPLTSGGGTDTQYF.

This chain connects TRBV30 to TRBJ2-7; 7 bases align to TRBD1. Trimming cost V 0 bases and J 2 bases; bases outside gene matches: 7. The CDR3 consists of 15 residues. Germline lookup yields CDR1 GTSNPN and CDR2 SVGIG (reference sequence). The CDR3 coding sequence is TGTGCCTGGAGTGTAGCGGCAGGGGGAGCCTACGAGCAGTACTTC. Translated: CAWSVAAGGAYEQYF. The full variable domain, completed using reference TRBV30 and TRBJ2-7, is SQTIHQWPATLVQPVGSPLSLECTVEGTSNPNLYWYRQAAGRGLQLLFYSVGIGQISSEVPQNLSASRPQDRQFILSSKKLLLSDSGFYLCAWSVAAGGAYEQYFGPGTRLTVT.

This chain connects TRBV6-6 to TRBJ2-7, with 7 bases aligning to TRBD1. The J segment lost 6 bases and the V segment lost 2 bases, leaving 7 bases of the junction unmatched. The CDR3 loop spans 14 amino acids. Germline loops: CDR1 MNHNY, CDR2 SVGAGI (reference sequence). This CDR3 is CASSYGQARGEQYF. The CDR3 coding sequence is TGTGCCAGCAGTTACGGACAGGCACGCGGCGAGCAGTACTTC.

The chain is built from TRBV28 and TRBJ2-7; 7 bases map to TRBD1. Germline V gene lookup returns CDR1 MDHEN and CDR2 SYDVKM. V gave up 1 base and J gave up 0 bases; unmatched junction bases: 3. The CDR3 runs to 15 residues. CDR3 region: CASSLLAGGSYEQYF. CDR3 in DNA: TGTGCCAGCAGTTTATTGGCAGGGGGCTCCTACGAGCAGTACTTC.

The V call is TRBV27, the J call TRBJ2-5; D is ambiguous. This CDR3 is 14 amino acids long. Looked up from germline, CDR1 is MNHEY and CDR2 is SMNVEV (reference sequence). V lost 4 bases to trimming and J lost 2 bases, with 11 bases between them. CDR3 DNA sequence: TGTGCCAGCAGTTCGCGACAAACGCAAGAGACCCAGTACTTC. This translates into CASSSRQTQETQYF.

The rearrangement joins TRBV4-3 to TRBJ2-5; D is possibly TRBD1 or TRBD2 (5 bases each). The CDR3 consists of 17 residues. Germline V gene lookup returns CDR1 LGHNA and CDR2 YSLEER. V gave up 4 bases and J gave up 4 bases, with 22 bases separating them. The CDR3 sequence is CASSPGARAQRGETQYF. As DNA, the CDR3 is TGCGCCAGCAGCCCCGGGGCGCGGGCACAAAGGGGAGAGACCCAGTACTTC.

This clone was detected only once. The rearrangement links TRBV6-5 to TRBJ1-4; D gene unclear. With 6 bases removed from V and 5 bases from J, the gap between germline ends came to 7 bases. Germline V gives CDR1 MNHEY, CDR2 SVGAGI. The CDR3 length is 12 residues. CDR3 coding DNA: TGTGCCAGCAGACTGGGAAATGAAAAACTGTTTTTT. Residues: CASRLGNEKLFF.

The CDR3 coding sequence is TGTGCCAGCAGCCCAGGAGGTAGGGCTTGGACTGAAGCTTTCTTT. It is translated as CASSPGGRAWTEAFF. The chain combines TRBV9 with TRBJ1-1; D unresolved. Trimming took 4 bases from V and 5 from J, leaving 18 bases between them. Germline CDR1 SGDLS, CDR2 YYNGEE. This CDR3 is built from 15 residues.

This clone was detected only a few times. The rearrangement joins TRBV11-2 to TRBJ1-3; 7 bases are a match to TRBD1. Losses at the gene ends were 5 bases for V and 0 bases for J; bases not matched to a gene: 4. CDR1 is SGHAT, CDR2 FQNNGV, per germline. The CDR3 has 15 amino acids. This chain's CDR3 is CASSLGQSSGNTIYF. The CDR3 nucleotides read TGTGCCAGCAGCCTGGGACAGTCCTCTGGAAACACCATATATTTT.

The CDR3 is CASSPDPTRSNTGELFF. CDR3 nucleotides: TGTGCCAGCAGCCCTGACCCCACGAGATCGAACACCGGGGAGCTGTTTTTT. The chain recombines TRBV11-3 with TRBJ2-2; D gene ambiguous. Germline assignment: CDR1 SGHNT and CDR2 YENEEA. V was pared by 5 bases and J by 0 bases, with 16 bases between. The CDR3 is 17 amino acids.

This chain joins TRBV2 and TRBJ1-1; TRBD1 matches 8 bases. V lost 5 bases and J lost 1; bases outside the gene matches: 6. The CDR3 is made up of 15 amino acids. The germline gives CDR1 SNHLY, CDR2 FYNNEI. As DNA, the CDR3 is TGTGCCAGCAGTTACCGGACAGGGAGGAACACTGAAGCTTTCTTT. It yields the protein CASSYRTGRNTEAFF. The whole variable domain, remainder taken from reference TRBV2 and TRBJ1-1, is EPEVTQTPSHQVTQMGQEVILRCVPISNHLYFYWYRQILGQKVEFLVSFYNNEISEKSEIFDDQFSVERPDGSNFTLKIRSTKLEDSAMYFCASSYRTGRNTEAFFGQGTRLTVV.

The chain combines TRBV4-1 with TRBJ2-2, with TRBD2 matching 9 bases. Trimming took 5 bases from V and 9 from J; bases not matched to a gene: 13. Germline V gene data show CDR1 as MGHRA and CDR2 as YSYEKL. There are 16 residues in the CDR3. The CDR3 region is CASSSGAAGGRRELFF. The DNA for the CDR3 is TGCGCCAGCAGCTCGGGAGCGGCGGGGGGGCGGCGGGAGCTGTTTTTT.

V is TRBV5-4 and J is TRBJ1-2, with D perhaps matching TRBD1 (6 bases). V was cut by 3 bases and J by 2 bases, with 20 bases left in between. The V gene's germline CDR1 is SGHNT and CDR2 YYREEE (reference sequence). The length of the CDR3 is 17 residues. CDR3 in amino acids: CASSSGVSGARNYGYTF. CDR3 DNA sequence: TGTGCCAGCAGCTCTGGCGTATCAGGGGCCCGGAACTATGGCTACACCTTC.

The gene calls are TRBV6-1 and TRBJ2-3; maybe TRBD2 (5 bases). The CDR3 consists of 12 residues. Germline assignment: CDR1 MNHNS and CDR2 SASEGT. The V and J ends lost 11 bases and 4 bases respectively, with 13 bases between them. CDR3 in amino acids: CAAGLLADTQYF. The CDR3 DNA reads TGTGCCGCTGGGCTACTAGCAGATACGCAGTATTTT.